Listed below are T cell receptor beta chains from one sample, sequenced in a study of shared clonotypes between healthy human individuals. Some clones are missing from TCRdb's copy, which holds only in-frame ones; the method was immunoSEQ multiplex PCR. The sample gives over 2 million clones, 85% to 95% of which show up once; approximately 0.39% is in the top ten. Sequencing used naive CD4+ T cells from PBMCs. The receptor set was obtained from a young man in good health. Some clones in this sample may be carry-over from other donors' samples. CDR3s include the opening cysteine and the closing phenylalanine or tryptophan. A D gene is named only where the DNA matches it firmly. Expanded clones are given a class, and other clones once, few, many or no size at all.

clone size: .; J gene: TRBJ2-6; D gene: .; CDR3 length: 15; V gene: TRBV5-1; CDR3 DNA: TGCGCCAGCCAAGGGACTCTATCTGGGGCCAACGTCCTGACTTTC; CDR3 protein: CASQGTLSGANVLTF
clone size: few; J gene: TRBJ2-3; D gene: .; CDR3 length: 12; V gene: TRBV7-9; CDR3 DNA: TGTGCCAGCAGCTTAGATACAGATACGCAGTATTTT; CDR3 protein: CASSLDTDTQYF
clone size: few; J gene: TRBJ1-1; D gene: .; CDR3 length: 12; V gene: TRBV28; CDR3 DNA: TGTGCCAGCAGTCCCAGTTCTACTGAAGCTTTCTTT; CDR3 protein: CASSPSSTEAFF
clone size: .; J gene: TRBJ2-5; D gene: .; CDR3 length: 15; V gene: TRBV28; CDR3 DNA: TGTGCCAGCAGTCCTCCTTTGAGGAGGGTTGAGACCCAGTACTTC; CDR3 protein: CASSPPLRRVETQYF
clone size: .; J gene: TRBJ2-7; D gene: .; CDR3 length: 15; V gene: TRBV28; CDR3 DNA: TGTGCCAGCAGTCCCCGCGCAGGGCGTAGATACGAGCAGTACTTC; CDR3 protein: CASSPRAGRRYEQYF
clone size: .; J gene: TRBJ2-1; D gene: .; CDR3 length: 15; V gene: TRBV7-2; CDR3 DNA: TGTGCCAGCAGCTCCCGGGCCACCTTCCGCGATGAGCAGTTCTTC; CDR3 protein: CASSSRATFRDEQFF
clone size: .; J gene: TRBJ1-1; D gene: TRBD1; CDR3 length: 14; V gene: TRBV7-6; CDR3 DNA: TGTGCCAGCAGCTCTGGGACAGGGGGCACTGAAGCTTTCTTT; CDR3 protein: CASSSGTGGTEAFF
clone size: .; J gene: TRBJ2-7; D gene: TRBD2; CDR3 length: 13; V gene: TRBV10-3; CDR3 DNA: TGTGCCATCAGGTTAGCGGGGACCTACGAGCAGTACTTC; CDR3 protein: CAIRLAGTYEQYF
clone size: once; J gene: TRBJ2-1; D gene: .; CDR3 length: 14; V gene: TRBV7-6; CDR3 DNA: TGTGCCAGCAGCTTATTTGGGGGGCGGAATGAGCAGTTCTTC; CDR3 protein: CASSLFGGRNEQFF
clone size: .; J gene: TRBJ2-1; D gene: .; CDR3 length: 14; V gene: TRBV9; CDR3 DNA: TGTGCCAGCAGCGTAGCCAGTAGCTACAATGAGCAGTTCTTC; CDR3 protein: CASSVASSYNEQFF
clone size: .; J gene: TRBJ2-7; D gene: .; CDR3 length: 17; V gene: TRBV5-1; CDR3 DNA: TGCGCCAGCAGCCTACCCAATCCGGGACCGCGGAACTACGAGCAGTACTTC; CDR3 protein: CASSLPNPGPRNYEQYF